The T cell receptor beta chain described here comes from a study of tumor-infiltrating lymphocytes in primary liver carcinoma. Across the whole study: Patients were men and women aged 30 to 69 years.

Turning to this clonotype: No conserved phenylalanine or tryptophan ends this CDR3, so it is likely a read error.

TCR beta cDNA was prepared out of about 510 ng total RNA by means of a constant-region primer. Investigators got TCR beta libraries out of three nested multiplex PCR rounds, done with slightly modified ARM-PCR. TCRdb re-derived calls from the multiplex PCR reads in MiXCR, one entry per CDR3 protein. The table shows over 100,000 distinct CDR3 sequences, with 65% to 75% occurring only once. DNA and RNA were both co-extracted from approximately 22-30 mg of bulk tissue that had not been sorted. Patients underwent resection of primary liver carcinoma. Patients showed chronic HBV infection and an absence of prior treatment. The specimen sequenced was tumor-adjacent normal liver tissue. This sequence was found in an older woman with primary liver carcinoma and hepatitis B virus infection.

The CDR3 reads CASSLRGGHGYTL. The CDR3 DNA reads TGTGCCAGCAGTTTGAGGGGAGGTCATGGCTACACCTTA. The V gene is TRBV12-3 or TRBV12-4, the J gene TRBJ1-2; D is perhaps TRBD1 (5 bases). The CDR3 covers 13 residues. V lost 3 bases and J 6 bases, leaving 11 bases between the germline ends.